This TCR beta chain came from a study of neoadjuvant anti-PD-1 for oral cavity cancer. Whole-study results and caveats: Greater tumor shrinkage accompanied bigger post-treatment sizes of preexisting clones. With a few patients per group, TCR findings need larger cohorts.

A note on this clone: Its antigen is currently unknown.

Time point defined: after neoadjuvant nivolumab, at surgical resection. From germline, CDR1 is SGHRS and CDR2 YFSETQ. The V end was cut by 0 bases, the J end by 3 bases, with 3 bases between. The CDR3 consists of 12 residues. Clones were read by immunoSEQ multiplex PCR, and TCRdb kept only the in-frame ones, dropping some. The sample shows 24,000 or so clones, roughly 30% of them seen only once. The specimen was tumor tissue, collected after nivolumab (anti-PD-1) treatment. The receptor was derived from a person aged 35-79 years with oral cavity squamous cell carcinoma. The chain is built from TRBV5-1 and TRBJ2-5, with D unresolved. The CDR3, as DNA: TGCGCCAGCAGCTTGGTTGAAGAGACCCAGTACTTC. Protein sequence: CASSLVEETQYF.